The next 13 T cell receptor beta chains were all read from a single sample in a study of CD8+CD57+ T cells in acquired aplastic anemia. By flow cytometry, patients selected for sequencing had shown an expansion of CD8+CD57+ cells. Genomic DNA was employed as the template in profiling TCR beta VDJ and CDR3. TCRdb re-called the reads with MiXCR, one entry per CDR3 protein. The sample has roughly 180,000 distinct CDR3 sequences, 45% to 60% seen once; the top ten hold over 10%. Sequencing was done on a sample of sorted CD4+, CD8+, or CD8+CD57+ T cells (not recorded which) from PBMCs. These receptors came from a human donor with aplastic anemia.

The table lists this clonotype with a few counts. The chain joins TRBV10-2 to TRBJ2-5; D is perhaps TRBD1 or TRBD2 (5 bases each). In germline, CDR1 is WSHSY, CDR2 SAAADI. V lost 5 bases and J 0 bases, leaving 16 bases between the germline ends. The CDR3 is 16 residues long. CDR3 nucleotides: TGCGCCAGCAGTTATCTTTCGGGACGGAACCAAGAGACCCAGTACTTC. The encoded protein is CASSYLSGRNQETQYF.

The J gene is TRBJ2-3, the V gene TRBV11-1, with 9 bases that match TRBD1. This CDR3 spans 15 amino acids. Germline V gene sequence: CDR1 SGHAT, CDR2 FQDESV (reference sequence). The V gene end was trimmed by 5 bases and the J gene end by 1 base; junction bases not matched to a gene: 4. In DNA form, the CDR3 reads TGTGCCAGCAGCCCCTGGACAGGGGGCACAGATACGCAGTATTTT. Translating gives CASSPWTGGTDTQYF.

This clonotype has only one observation. The chain links TRBV20-1 to TRBJ2-5; weak D call: TRBD1 (8 bases). V shed 8 bases and J shed 5 bases, with 21 bases lying between them. This CDR3 has 14 amino acids. Germline CDR1 DFQATT, CDR2 SNEGSKA (reference sequence). The CDR3 protein is CSTTGGGKQETQYF. CDR3 sequence (DNA): TGCAGTACAACAGGGGGGGGAAAACAGGAGACCCAGTACTTC.

This clonotype was detected many times. The rearrangement uses TRBV10-3 and TRBJ2-6, with D tentatively TRBD2 (6 bases). The length of the CDR3 is 15 residues. The V gene's germline CDR1 is ENHRY and CDR2 SYGVKD. V lost 5 bases to trimming and J lost 2 bases, with 10 bases between them. CDR3 in DNA: TGTGCCATCAGTTTGGGGGAGGCTGGGGCCAACGTCCTGACTTTC. Encoded protein: CAISLGEAGANVLTF.

The chain couples TRBV7-9 to TRBJ2-7; possible D gene TRBD2, 6 bases. V was pared by 4 bases and J by 0 bases, with 13 bases between. Germline CDR1 reads SEHNR; CDR2 reads FQNEAQ (reference sequence). CDR3 length: 15 amino acids. The CDR3 DNA reads as TGTGCCAGCAGCTCCCCGGGGGACGGCTCCTACGAGCAGTACTTC. This codes for CASSSPGDGSYEQYF.

This clonotype was counted only a few times. V is TRBV7-9 and J is TRBJ2-5, with unresolved D. V lost 11 bases and J lost 5, with 9 bases in between. The CDR3 runs to 10 residues. Germline V lookup: CDR1 SEHNR, CDR2 FQNEAQ (reference sequence). The DNA for the CDR3 is TGTGCCTCCCTGGGGGAGACCCAGTACTTC. Residues: CASLGETQYF.

This clonotype was seen a handful of times. This rearrangement joins TRBV19 to TRBJ1-5; D not certain. From germline, CDR1 is LNHDA and CDR2 SQIVND (reference sequence). Trimming took off 4 bases at V and 6 bases at J, with 13 bases between the two ends. The length of the CDR3 is 14 residues. CDR3 amino acids: CASSRREGGQPQHF. DNA for the CDR3: TGTGCCAGTAGTAGGCGGGAGGGAGGTCAGCCCCAGCATTTT. The full variable domain, rest sourced from reference TRBV19 and TRBJ1-5, is DGGITQSPKYLFRKEGQNVTLSCEQNLNHDAMYWYRQDPGQGLRLIYYSQIVNDFQKGDIAEGYSVSREKKESFPLTVTSAQKNPTAFYLCASSRREGGQPQHFGDGTRLSIL.

J is TRBJ2-3 and V is TRBV2, with 11 bases matching TRBD2. In germline, CDR1 is SNHLY, CDR2 FYNNEI. CDR3 size: 16 residues. The ends lost 6 bases at V and 6 bases at J; junction bases unmatched: 11. CDR3 coding DNA: TGTGCCAGCAGGGGGGGACTAGCGGTCTACACGGATACGCAGTATTTT. This translates into CASRGGLAVYTDTQYF.

Many counts were recorded for this clonotype. This chain joins TRBV4-2 and TRBJ2-7; D is tentatively TRBD1 or TRBD2 (5 bases each). V was trimmed by 1 base and J by 9 bases, leaving 19 bases between them. CDR1 and CDR2 (germline): LGHNA, YNFKEQ. The CDR3 spans 15 residues. DNA for the CDR3: TGTGCCAGCAGCCAAGGTTCTGGGGACCCAGGCGGGCAGTACTTC. Amino acid sequence: CASSQGSGDPGGQYF.

This clonotype was found many times. This rearrangement joins TRBV24-1 to TRBJ2-2; TRBD1 agrees at 11 bases. CDR1 is KGHDR, CDR2 SFDVKD, per germline. With V trimmed by 3 bases and J by 5 bases, 4 bases remained unmatched. The CDR3 has 16 amino acids. CDR3 amino acids: CATSDQDRGQTGELFF. The CDR3 DNA sequence: TGTGCCACCAGTGATCAGGACAGGGGGCAAACCGGGGAGCTGTTTTTT.

In this sample, this clonotype turned up many times. This sequence joins TRBV7-2 and TRBJ2-1; TRBD1 matches at 7 bases. J gave up 10 bases and V 4 bases, and 4 bases lay outside the gene matches. This CDR3 has 12 residues. The germline gives CDR1 SGHTA, CDR2 FQGNSA. The CDR3 loop reads CASSSQGYEQFF. Here the CDR3 DNA reads TGTGCCAGCAGCTCACAGGGGTACGAGCAGTTCTTC.

The chain employs TRBV9 and TRBJ2-1; no reliable D call. The germline V and J ends were trimmed by 3 bases and 15 bases, with 19 bases remaining between them. The CDR3 is made up of 13 amino acids. CDR1 is SGDLS, CDR2 YYNGEE, per germline. CDR3 bases: TGTGCCAGCAGCGCAGATCATAAGGGTTTCGGGTTCTTC. Translating gives CASSADHKGFGFF.

The table lists this clonotype with a few counts. The chain employs TRBV11-2 and TRBJ2-5; TRBD1 aligns across 7 bases. The V and J ends lost 5 bases and 2 bases, in that order; junction bases with no gene match: 8. The germline CDR1 and CDR2 sequences are SGHAT and FQNNGV. The CDR3 runs 15 residues. The CDR3 DNA sequence: TGTGCCAGCAGCAGCCGGGACAGAGAACAAGAGACCCAGTACTTC. Translated: CASSSRDREQETQYF.